The next 14 T cell receptor beta chains were all read from a single sample in a study of T cells in Graves' hyperthyroidism and ophthalmopathy. The CDR3 regions of TCR beta were amplified from RNA transcripts. HTBI primers drove first-round RT-PCR of the TCR CDR3. A single record per CDR3 protein comes from TCRdb applying MiXCR to the multiplex PCR reads. The sample has 500,000 to 650,000 distinct CDR3 sequences, less than 20% seen once. Sequencing was done on a sample of blood. The receptors derive from a man aged 35-49 years with Graves' ophthalmopathy.

As DNA, the CDR3 is TGTGCCAGCAGCTTAACAATCGGGGGGACGGGCACTGAAGCTTTCTTT. Its protein product is CASSLTIGGTGTEAFF. This chain joins TRBV11-2 and TRBJ1-1; D possibly corresponds to TRBD1 (5 bases). The CDR3 loop spans 16 amino acids. V was trimmed by 2 bases and J by 4 bases, leaving 17 bases between them. The V gene's germline CDR1 is SGHAT and CDR2 FQNNGV. The whole variable domain, filled in from reference TRBV11-2 and TRBJ1-1, reads EAGVAQSPRYKIIEKRQSVAFWCNPISGHATLYWYQQILGQGPKLLIQFQNNGVVDDSQLPKDRFSAERLKGVDSTLKIQPAKLEDSAVYLCASSLTIGGTGTEAFFGQGTRLTVV.

This sequence joins TRBV28 and TRBJ2-5, with 7 positions matching TRBD2. The CDR3 totals 15 residues. Germline V gives CDR1 MDHEN, CDR2 SYDVKM. J lost 5 bases, V lost 3 bases, and 9 bases had no gene match. Here the CDR3 reads CASSFSAGVVETQYF. CDR3 nucleotides: TGTGCCAGCAGTTTTAGCGCGGGAGTTGTGGAGACCCAGTACTTC. The full variable domain, its missing parts supplied by reference TRBV28 and TRBJ2-5, is DVKVTQSSRYLVKRTGEKVFLECVQDMDHENMFWYRQDPGLGLRLIYFSYDVKMKEKGDIPEGYSVSREKKERFSLILESASTNQTSMYLCASSFSAGVVETQYFGPGTRLLVL.

CDR3 sequence reads: CASSQEESKDTQYF. The DNA of the CDR3 is TGCGCCAGCAGCCAAGAGGAGAGTAAGGATACGCAGTATTTT. The chain couples TRBV4-1 to TRBJ2-3; D is ambiguous. V lost 0 bases to trimming and J lost 6 bases, with 10 bases between them. The CDR3 loop spans 14 amino acids. Germline assignment: CDR1 MGHRA and CDR2 YSYEKL.

The V and J genes are TRBV15 and TRBJ2-3, with D uncertain. The CDR3 has 16 residues. Germline assignment: CDR1 LNHNV and CDR2 YYDKDF (reference sequence). V was cut by 1 base and J by 2 bases, with 13 bases left in between. This chain's CDR3 is CATSRVTTIATDTQYF. CDR3 coding DNA: TGTGCCACCAGCAGAGTTACTACCATAGCCACAGATACGCAGTATTTT.

This clonotype came up many times. The chain uses TRBV5-1 and TRBJ2-3, with TRBD1 matching over 10 bases. V shed 3 bases, J shed 2 bases, and the junction held 3 bases outside the gene matches. CDR1 is SGHRS and CDR2 is YFSETQ in the germline V gene. The CDR3 is made up of 15 amino acids. The CDR3 nucleotides read TGCGCCAGCAGCTGGGACAGGGGCCTCACAGATACGCAGTATTTT. Its protein is CASSWDRGLTDTQYF. The whole variable domain, filled in from reference TRBV5-1 and TRBJ2-3, reads KAGVTQTPRYLIKTRGQQVTLSCSPISGHRSVSWYQQTPGQGLQFLFEYFSETQRNKGNFPGRFSGRQFSNSRSEMNVSTLELGDSALYLCASSWDRGLTDTQYFGPGTRLTVL.

The chain has TRBV27 and TRBJ1-5, with D possibly matching TRBD1 (6 bases). CDR1 and CDR2 (germline): MNHEY, SMNVEV (reference sequence). The V end lost 3 bases, the J end lost 3 bases, and 12 bases lay between the germline ends. This CDR3 is 15 amino acids long. CDR3 bases: TGTGCCAGCAGTTTGGACGGACAGATCAATCAGCCCCAGCATTTT. Protein sequence: CASSLDGQINQPQHF.

This clonotype occurred a few times. This chain uses TRBV7-2 with TRBJ2-7, with 9 bases lining up with TRBD1. The germline V gene has CDR1 SGHTA and CDR2 FQGNSA. V gave up 4 bases and J gave up 4 bases; unmatched junction bases: 8. CDR3 length equals 15 residues. The CDR3 sequence is CASSSMGQGTYEQYF. CDR3 coding DNA: TGTGCCAGCAGCTCCATGGGACAGGGAACATACGAGCAGTACTTC.

The chain uses TRBV12-3 or TRBV12-4 and TRBJ1-2; D remains unclear. V lost 0 bases and J 4 bases, leaving 12 bases between the germline ends. The CDR3 has 15 amino acids. CDR3 in amino acids: CASSLAPRRLYGYTF. Here the CDR3 DNA reads TGTGCCAGCAGTTTAGCCCCGCGGAGGCTCTATGGCTACACCTTC.

Ten or more counts support this clonotype. The rearrangement uses TRBV7-9 and TRBJ2-1, with 9 bases lining up with TRBD2. The CDR3 covers 16 residues. CDR1 and CDR2 from the germline V gene are SEHNR and FQNEAQ (reference sequence). The ends lost 5 bases at V and 3 bases at J; junction bases unmatched: 8. The CDR3: CASSTQAGGRYNEQFF. CDR3 in DNA: TGTGCCAGCAGCACCCAGGCGGGAGGGCGCTACAATGAGCAGTTCTTC.

This clonotype was counted at least ten times. The chain combines TRBV12-3 or TRBV12-4 with TRBJ2-3; D is possibly TRBD1 or TRBD2 (6 bases each). Deletions cut 5 bases from V and 0 bases from J, with 18 bases between. CDR3 length: 17 amino acids. The CDR3: CASSPNLGGPSTDTQYF. CDR3 sequence (DNA): TGTGCCAGCAGTCCAAACTTAGGGGGGCCCAGCACAGATACGCAGTATTTT.

The chain carries TRBV20-1 and TRBJ2-1; maybe TRBD1 (6 bases). V was pared by 3 bases and J by 3 bases, with 12 bases between. Germline loops: CDR1 DFQATT, CDR2 SNEGSKA (reference sequence). The CDR3 totals 14 residues. The CDR3 is CSASKDSFYNEQFF. The CDR3 DNA follows: TGCAGTGCTAGTAAGGACAGCTTCTACAATGAGCAGTTCTTC.

This chain uses TRBV7-9 with TRBJ2-1; 14 positions match TRBD2. CDR1 is SEHNR and CDR2 is FQNEAQ in the germline V gene (reference sequence). The junction had 5 bases not matched to a gene; V was cut back by 2 bases and J by 8 bases. The CDR3 has 16 amino acids. For the CDR3, the DNA is TGTGCCAGCAGCTTACTCGGGACTAGCGGGAGCTATGAGCAGTTCTTC. Its protein product is CASSLLGTSGSYEQFF.

The chain couples TRBV12-3 or TRBV12-4 to TRBJ2-7, with 10 bases identical to TRBD2. The CDR3 runs 17 residues. V was pared by 3 bases and J by 2 bases, with 10 bases of the junction left unmatched. The CDR3: CASSFGTSATLTYEQYF. In DNA, the CDR3 is TGTGCCAGCAGTTTCGGGACTAGCGCGACGCTAACCTACGAGCAGTACTTC.

This clonotype was counted ten times or more. The V and J genes are TRBV2 and TRBJ1-5; 7 bases are a match to TRBD1. Per germline, CDR1 SNHLY and CDR2 FYNNEI. V dropped 8 bases and J dropped 3; count of bases not matched to a gene: 7. This CDR3 contains 14 residues. The CDR3 loop is CASQGQRLNQPQHF. Written as DNA, the CDR3 is TGTGCCAGCCAGGGACAGAGACTCAATCAGCCCCAGCATTTT.